The rows below give T cell receptor beta chains drawn from one sample of a study of blood T cell repertoires in COVID-19. Measured with immunoSEQ multiplex PCR; TCRdb has only the in-frame clones, and not every one. The table records about 130,000 clones, more than 70% of them present only once. Sequenced: peripheral blood. The receptors originated from a human donor in a cohort sampled during active COVID-19. CDR3s include the opening cysteine and the closing phenylalanine or tryptophan. D genes are given only for firm matches. Some rows mark clone size as missing; the rest say once, few, many or name a class of expanded clone.

j_call | d_call | v_call | clone_size | cdr3_nt | cdr3_aa
TRBJ1-2 | - | TRBV5-4 | - | TGTGCCAGCAGCTTGGGAGTTCCTACTACTAACTATGGCTACACCTTC | CASSLGVPTTNYGYTF
TRBJ1-4 | - | TRBV29-1 | - | TGCAGCGCCATAAGCTGGACAGCTAATGAAAAACTGTTTTTT | CSAISWTANEKLFF
TRBJ2-6 | - | TRBV19 | - | TGTGCCAGTAGTCCTAATGGGCTGCCTGGGGCCAACGTCCTGACTTTC | CASSPNGLPGANVLTF
TRBJ2-2 | - | TRBV9 | - | TGTGCCAGCAGCGTAGAGGTAGCGTCCGGGGAGCTGTTTTTT | CASSVEVASGELFF
TRBJ2-1 | TRBD2 | TRBV7-9 | few | TGTGCCAGCAGCAATCGCGGGGGGCGTATGTTCAATGAGCAGTTCTTC | CASSNRGGRMFNEQFF
TRBJ2-7 | TRBD1 | TRBV7-8 | - | TGTGCCAGCAGCCCAGGAAGGGGGCCCTCCTACGAGCAGTACTTC | CASSPGRGPSYEQYF
TRBJ2-3 | TRBD2 | TRBV4-3 | few | TGCGCCAGCAGCCAAGCCCTAGCGGGAGGGCGGGGTACGCAGTATTTT | CASSQALAGGRGTQYF
TRBJ2-5 | - | TRBV2 | - | TGTGCCAGCAGTCTTTGGGTACTGAGCGGCCAAGAGACCCAGTACTTC | CASSLWVLSGQETQYF
TRBJ2-1 | - | TRBV6-5 | once | TGTGCCAGCAGTTACTGGCAGGGGAGCTCCTACAATGAGCAGTTCTTC | CASSYWQGSSYNEQFF
TRBJ2-5 | - | TRBV7-2 | - | TGTGCCAGCAGCCCCGGGGAGACCCAGTACTTC | CASSPGETQYF
TRBJ1-2 | TRBD1 | TRBV30 | - | TGTGCCTGGACAGGGGGCTCTCGATCCTATGGCTACACCTTC | CAWTGGSRSYGYTF
TRBJ1-2 | - | TRBV18 | - | TGTGCCAGCTCACCGTTATCAGGGATTCAAGCTAACTATGGCTACACCTTC | CASSPLSGIQANYGYTF
TRBJ2-3 | TRBD1 | TRBV19 | - | TGTGCCATTTCCGGGACAGTGGCAGATACGCAGTATTTT | CAISGTVADTQYF
TRBJ1-2 | - | TRBV11-2 | - | TGTGCCAGCAGCCCTGGTCAGTTGGGCTACACCTTC | CASSPGQLGYTF
TRBJ1-2 | TRBD1 | TRBV3-1/TRBV3-2 | - | TGTGCCAGCAGCCATCTGTGGGACAGGGGGCTTTTACATGGCTACACCTTC | CASSHLWDRGLLHGYTF
TRBJ1-2 | TRBD1 | TRBV6-5 | - | TGTGCCACCAGCCGGACAGGGCCCAACTATGGCTACACCTTC | CATSRTGPNYGYTF
TRBJ1-4 | TRBD1 | TRBV7-2 | - | TGTGCCAGCAGCTTAAGACCACAGGGGGCCCCTAAAATCGAAAAACTGTTTTTT | CASSLRPQGAPKIEKLFF
TRBJ1-1 | TRBD1 | TRBV11-2 | - | TGTGCCAGCAGCTCGCCCGGCGTTAGGACAGGGGGGCATTTT | CASSSPGVRTGGHF
TRBJ2-2 | TRBD1 | TRBV5-1 | - | TGCGCCAGCAGAACGACAGGGGCCCCGGGCGGGGAGCTGTTTTTT | CASRTTGAPGGELFF
TRBJ2-7 | TRBD1 | TRBV27 | - | TGTGCCAGCAGTGAACACAGGGGGCGCAACGAGCAGTACTTC | CASSEHRGRNEQYF
TRBJ2-7 | TRBD1 | TRBV30 | - | TGTGCCTGGGGGGAAACCGGGACAGCGATCTACGAGCAGTACTTC | CAWGETGTAIYEQYF
TRBJ1-1 | - | TRBV9 | - | TGTGCCAGCAGCGTGGAGGGGAACACTGAAGCTTTCTTT | CASSVEGNTEAFF
TRBJ1-2 | - | TRBV6-6 | once | TGTGCCAGCAGTTACGGGGGCCTTGACTATGGCTACACCTTC | CASSYGGLDYGYTF
TRBJ1-6 | - | TRBV7-9 | - | TGTGCCAGCAGCCCCCCGGGACTGGGGAATTCACCCCTCCACTTT | CASSPPGLGNSPLHF
TRBJ2-3 | TRBD2 | TRBV7-2 | - | TGTGCCAGCAGAAAAACTAGCGGGACGGTAGATACGCAGTATTTT | CASRKTSGTVDTQYF
TRBJ1-6 | - | TRBV5-1 | - | TGCGCCAGCAGCGTGACCCCCGGGACAAGGAATTCACCCCTCCACTTT | CASSVTPGTRNSPLHF
TRBJ2-7 | TRBD1 | TRBV11-1 | once | TGTGCCAGCAGCCGTACCGGGACAGCCTACGAGCAGTACTTC | CASSRTGTAYEQYF
TRBJ2-1 | TRBD1 | TRBV4-3 | - | TGCGCCAGCAGCCAGATCGACTTACAGGGGGTCGGTGAGCAGTTCTTC | CASSQIDLQGVGEQFF
TRBJ2-4 | - | TRBV5-1 | - | TGCGCCAGCAGCTTTAAGGGGCTAGACATTCAGTACTTC | CASSFKGLDIQYF
TRBJ1-1 | TRBD1 | TRBV5-1 | - | TGCGCCAGCAGAACGGGACAGGTTTCCTGGGGCGACACTGAAGCTTTCTTT | CASRTGQVSWGDTEAFF
TRBJ2-2 | TRBD2 | TRBV5-4 | - | TGTGCCAGCAGCTTCGGTGGTAGCGGGAGGGTGAACACCGGGGAGCTGTTTTTT | CASSFGGSGRVNTGELFF
TRBJ2-5 | TRBD2 | TRBV5-4 | - | TGTGCCAGCAACGTAGCGGGGGGGCGTGAGACCCAGTACTTC | CASNVAGGRETQYF
TRBJ2-5 | - | TRBV12-3/TRBV12-4 | - | TGTGCCAGCAGTTTTACGAGGGAAGAGACCCAGTACTTC | CASSFTREETQYF
TRBJ2-2 | - | TRBV7-7 | - | TGTGCTAGCAGCTTGGAAGGGGGTGTCGGCACCGGGGAGCTGTTTTTT | CASSLEGGVGTGELFF
TRBJ1-4 | - | TRBV5-4 | once | TGTGCCAGCAGCTTCGGGGGTGACTTTAATGAAAAACTGTTTTTT | CASSFGGDFNEKLFF
TRBJ2-3 | - | TRBV7-6 | - | TGTGCCAGCAGCTTTTTGGCTAGCGGCACAGATACGCAGTATTTT | CASSFLASGTDTQYF
TRBJ1-2 | - | TRBV12-3/TRBV12-4 | - | TGTGCCAGCAGTTTTGGAGGGAAAGGCGGCTACACCTTC | CASSFGGKGGYTF
TRBJ2-3 | - | TRBV18 | - | TGTGCCAGCTCACCACCCGACAGGCCAGATACGCAGTATTTT | CASSPPDRPDTQYF
TRBJ1-2 | - | TRBV18 | - | TGTGCCAGCTCACCACTGGACACCGATGGCTACACCTTC | CASSPLDTDGYTF
TRBJ2-3 | TRBD1 | TRBV6-6 | - | TGTGCCAGCAGTTATCCGACAGGGGGTGGCACAGATACGCAGTATTTT | CASSYPTGGGTDTQYF
TRBJ1-2 | - | TRBV28 | once | TGTGCCAGCAGTTTGGGGGCGGAAGGACAGTCCTATGGCTACACCTTC | CASSLGAEGQSYGYTF
TRBJ2-7 | TRBD1 | TRBV7-9 | - | TGTGCCAGCAGCTTACTGGCAGGGGGCCTCTACGAGCAGTACTTC | CASSLLAGGLYEQYF
TRBJ1-2 | - | TRBV24-1 | few | TGTGCCACCAGTGACGGGGGCAGGGAGGGAGGCTACACCTTC | CATSDGGREGGYTF
TRBJ2-1 | - | TRBV5-1 | - | TGCGCCAGCAGTCTGGAGGGGGCGTTTTACAATGAGCAGTTCTTC | CASSLEGAFYNEQFF
TRBJ1-1 | TRBD1 | TRBV30 | few | TGTGCCTGGAGTTTTAGAGGCATCGACAGGACAGGGGGCAGGAGGGGTGAAGCTTTCTTT | CAWSFRGIDRTGGRRGEAFF
TRBJ2-7 | - | TRBV20-1 | - | TGCAGTGCTAGTCTCAGGGGCAGGGATGGCGAGCAGTACTTC | CSASLRGRDGEQYF
TRBJ1-1 | - | TRBV19 | - | TGTGCCAGTAGTCGACAGACAATCACTGAAGCTTTCTTT | CASSRQTITEAFF
TRBJ1-1 | - | TRBV5-4 | - | TGTGCCAGCAGCCGGACAGTAAACACTGAAGCTTTCTTT | CASSRTVNTEAFF
TRBJ1-2 | TRBD1 | TRBV5-6 | - | TGTGCCAGCAGCTTCCGGGACAGGGGGCCCGGCGGCGGCTACACCTTC | CASSFRDRGPGGGYTF